The entry below describes one T cell receptor beta chain. Here immunoSEQ multiplex PCR was the method, and the copy in TCRdb shows in-frame clones only, minus some. The sample comprises about 400,000 clones, 88% of which are singletons, and around 2.1% rests with the top ten. This entry belongs to a study of blood T cell repertoires in COVID-19. The material sequenced was PBMCs or T cells enriched from blood (not recorded which). The receptor comes from a woman aged 35 to 49 with acute COVID-19.

CDR3 amino acids: CASRVAGGGYGYTF. The DNA of the CDR3 is TGTGCCAGCAGAGTTGCAGGGGGCGGCTATGGCTACACCTTC. V gene TRBV2 combines with J gene TRBJ1-2; 8 nucleotides match TRBD1. Trimming at V came to 6 bases and at J to 4 bases, leaving 7 bases not matched to a gene. Germline V gives CDR1 SNHLY, CDR2 FYNNEI. This CDR3 region has 14 residues. The variable domain in full, with the rest retrieved from reference TRBV2 and TRBJ1-2, is EPEVTQTPSHQVTQMGQEVILRCVPISNHLYFYWYRQILGQKVEFLVSFYNNEISEKSEIFDDQFSVERPDGSNFTLKIRSTKLEDSAMYFCASRVAGGGYGYTFGSGTRLTVV.